This T cell receptor beta chain emerged from a study of cytomegalovirus exposure and HLA in healthy donors (dated by TCRdb to 2016 to 2017). Regarding the complete study: An earlier analysis of approximately 550 of the donors reported more than 250 Gb of sequence data and approximately 110 million unique TCR beta sequences from roughly 180 million T cells. The study profiled the T cell repertoires of under 700 subjects by immunosequencing and related them to cytomegalovirus serostatus. An earlier analysis of several hundred of the donors applied high-throughput TCR beta sequencing to assess whether each TCR beta V gene segment acted as functional or pseudogenic. The genetic ancestry cluster associated with self-reported Caucasian donors included 70% to 85% of the approximately 410 genotyped donors. On average, 235,054 unique TCR beta nucleotide sequences were sequenced per donor among roughly 430 genotyped donors of the cohort, with roughly 18% of those sequences being non-productive. Typing coverage differed by locus: A, B, C, DRB1 and DQB1 were typed in roughly 620-630 donors, DQA1 in 522, DPA1 in 600 to 610, and DPB1 in approximately 450. Along with the roughly 670-subject first cohort, a separate validation cohort of 120 different subjects was used. A later genetic analysis took genome-wide SNP genotypes for about three fifths of the roughly 700 donors and used that subset as a discovery cohort. Donor age, sex, ethnicity and CMV serostatus were compiled together with the repertoire data. The later analysis used no new phenotypic data to find candidate immune exposures, relying instead on TCR beta sequences and their occurrence across donors. To study patterns of TCR occurrence, a later analysis re-analyzed previously published TCR beta repertoires from 600 to 750 donors and added high-resolution HLA genotyping. The study combined high-throughput TCR immunosequencing, statistical association of individual TCRs with disease status, and machine learning to predict cytomegalovirus infection status. Class I and class II HLA loci were covered by the typing at four-digit resolution. About 300 gigabases of sequencing data and approximately 85 million unique TCR sequences were included in an early release covering about 700 HLA-typed donors. Every repertoire in the discovery cohort had been generated on one and the same sequencing platform. The study aimed to test whether cataloging public T cell receptors could reveal signatures of past pathogen exposure. Because of strong linkage in the cohort, roughly five DR-DQ haplotypes were treated as single units for association and clustering. Broader findings and caveats from the paper: Presence/absence analyses assumed roughly uniform sequencing depth across donors, an assumption that may not hold. In a later analysis, some 18,000 TCR beta sequences were associated with specific HLA alleles at a false discovery rate of 0.05. Three of the identified cytomegalovirus-associated TCR beta chains were confirmed in vitro to be specific for cytomegalovirus antigens. A later analysis found that HLA-associated TCR beta chains were more clonally expanded and had lower generation probabilities than equally common non-associated chains. Assigning TCR associations to individual alleles was difficult when HLA alleles, especially DR and DQ, strongly co-occurred. A cluster of highly shared sequence variants was judged likely to be a technical artifact of the sequencing pipeline. While some public TCRs were present in many individuals, most TCR sequences turned up only very rarely across donors. In both the original and validation cohorts, the classifier was reported to diagnose cytomegalovirus status with high specificity and sensitivity. Correlated functional status among segregating V segments might be attributable to linkage disequilibrium, but an unknown experimental factor could not be ruled out. A later analysis found that most CMV-associated TCR beta chains appeared HLA-restricted, with HLA associations seemingly driven largely by CMV exposure. The study gave a list of over 150 TCR beta chains associated with cytomegalovirus. Immune exposure information for the cohort was limited to CMV serostatus. The authors suggested that the approach could potentially be extended to other disease states and immunological phenotypes. A further reported finding was that TCR beta sequences accurately predicted the HLA-A and HLA-B alleles for most subjects in the first cohort. This cohort had only TCR beta chains sequenced, and the lack of alpha or paired-chain data limited which features could be detected. Because some donors lacked HLA typing at each locus, the association tests relied only on the typed subset. In an earlier analysis of approximately 590 of the donors, most TCR beta V segments appeared in productive rearrangements about 87% or about 30% of the time, broadly matching IMGT annotations. According to a later analysis, TCR association rates differed among HLA loci, with DRB1 alleles showing the most associated TCRs and HLA-C alleles showing the fewest. Compared with the approximately 720-donor mean, donors in an Asian-associated ancestry cluster had fewer N-insertions in productive TCRs, according to a later genetic analysis. Several of the top co-occurrence clusters appeared to be linked to parvovirus B19, influenza, CMV and Epstein-Barr virus, according to a later analysis. An association between a missense DCLRE1C variant and V-gene and J-gene trimming of TCR beta chains was found in a later genetic analysis and replicated in an independent cohort. Because counts were too low, about 18 rarely observed V segments, including chromosome 9 orphons, were excluded from the earlier analysis of around 640 of the donors. Some IMGT-functional V segments, including TRBV6-2 and TRBV6-3, could not be told apart with the 87-base-pair reads, so those segments were excluded.

In total, 600 or so healthy bone marrow donors made up the cohort. At the time of sampling, all cohort members were nominally healthy, though unrecorded immune exposures were likely present. The donor tested CMV seronegative, placing the donor among the roughly 350 seronegative members of the cohort. A peripheral blood sample was provided by each donor, and peripheral blood mononuclear cells were used for TCR beta sequencing. The Qiagen DNeasy Blood Extraction Kit was used to extract genomic DNA from the blood cell samples. With respect to this clone: Its specific antigen is unknown. Per-base quality was not reported, and no clone a single base away is much larger than it.

CDR1 and CDR2 were assigned from the germline V gene as SGHTA and FQGTGA. V ends up 4 bases short and J 2 bases short, with an unmatched junction base count of 4. Including the terminal cysteine and phenylalanine, the CDR3 comprises 15 residues. Solely the CDR3 DNA is kept, with 45 bases framed from the first base. Receptors were amplified or captured by the immunoSEQ multiplex PCR assay. A mixture of 60 forward primers for TCR Vbeta segments and 13 reverse primers for TCR Jbeta segments was used in the multiplex PCR. The CDR3 region of rearranged TCR beta genes was amplified from genomic DNA with a multiplex PCR assay. Amplified TCR beta libraries were sequenced as 87-base-pair reads on the Illumina HiSeq System. In the authors' own workflow: In a later analysis, 80 million or so unique TCR beta chains were counted across the approximately 640 repertoires, and roughly 9.9 million of these chains were shared by at least two donors. Raw reads were error-corrected and collapsed into unique sequences with a nearest-neighbor algorithm that merged closely related sequences to remove PCR and sequencing errors. V, D and J gene segments were assigned by aligning CDR3 sequences to IMGT reference sequences. Each retained sequence needed at least a six-nucleotide match to both a V gene segment and a J gene segment. Rearrangements were called productive when the CDR3 lacked stop codons and stayed in frame with V and J; all others were non-productive. Following IMGT convention, CDR3 was defined as the stretch from the second conserved V-encoded cysteine up to the conserved J-encoded phenylalanine. The earlier analysis of about 590 of the donors excluded sequences that lacked an unambiguous match to a single V gene segment. An earlier analysis of several hundred of the donors classified V segments as functional when productive rearrangements were above 56.7% and as segregating when the standard deviation between donors was above 5%. A statistical classification framework was developed to diagnose cytomegalovirus status using the catalog of TCR beta chain sequences. V and J gene assignment, in a later analysis, came from comparing TCR nucleotide sequences with IMGT/GENE-DB human TR gene sequences. In a later analysis, CDR3 sequences and most-parsimonious VDJ recombination scenarios were assigned using the TCRdist pipeline. In a later analysis, each TCR beta chain was defined by its CDR3 amino acid sequence together with its V-gene family, and reads without a unique V-gene family were excluded. A later analysis removed over 500 highly shared, low-generation-probability nucleotide sequences to deal with suspected cross-contamination and a sequencing artifact. For each public chain, a later analysis derived a clonal expansion index from normalized ranks of inferred template counts within each repertoire. In a later analysis, generation probabilities were computed with a VDJ recombination model fitted to out-of-frame rearrangements, and the resulting probabilities were checked against IGoR. In a later analysis, TCR-TCR, TCR-HLA and TCR-CMV co-occurrence was scored with hypergeometric tests, and a repertoire-size bias correction was applied to TCR pairs. False discovery rates were estimated in a later analysis by permuting HLA or CMV assignments 20 times. A later analysis grouped co-occurring TCRs with DBSCAN, adding TCRdist sequence similarity when clustering within HLA-allele-positive subsets. Repertoires with fewer than 30,000 or more than 120,000 public chains, plus five repertoires with anomalous nucleotide sharing, were excluded from co-occurrence clustering. TCRdb took this table from immuneACCESS and kept in-frame rearrangements with V and J called. Such tables lack part of the clones; where checked against another copy, unresolved V genes explain under half of the gap, and the rest is unexplained. That table gives V, J and clone size, and the DNA gave D and trimming. The sample records roughly 100,000 clones, around 74% of which are singletons. Roughly 2% of the sample belongs to the ten largest clones.

Source material: PBMCs. This clonotype originated in a woman aged 40-49 years in good health and CMV-seronegative. Recombination joined TRBV7-3 with TRBJ1-3; TRBD1 aligns with 8 central bases. This receptor carries the CDR3 CASSSTGVAGNTIYF. At the DNA level, the sequence is TGTGCCAGCAGCTCGACAGGGGTCGCTGGAAACACCATATATTTT.